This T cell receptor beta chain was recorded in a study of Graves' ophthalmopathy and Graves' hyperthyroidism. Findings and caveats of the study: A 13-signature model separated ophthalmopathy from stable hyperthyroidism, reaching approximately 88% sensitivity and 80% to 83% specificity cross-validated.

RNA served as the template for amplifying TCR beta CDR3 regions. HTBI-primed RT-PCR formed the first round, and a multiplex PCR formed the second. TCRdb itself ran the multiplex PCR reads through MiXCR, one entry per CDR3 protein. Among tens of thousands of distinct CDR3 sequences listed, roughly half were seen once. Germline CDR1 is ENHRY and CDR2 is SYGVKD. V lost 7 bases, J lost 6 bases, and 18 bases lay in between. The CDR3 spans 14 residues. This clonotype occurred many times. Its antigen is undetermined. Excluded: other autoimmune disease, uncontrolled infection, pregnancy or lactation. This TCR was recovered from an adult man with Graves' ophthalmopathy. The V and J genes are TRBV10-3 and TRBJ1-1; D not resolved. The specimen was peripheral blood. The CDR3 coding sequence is TGTGCCATCACCAACTCGCCAAGGGTGGCTGAAGCTTTCTTT. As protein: CAITNSPRVAEAFF.